These T cell receptor beta chains were read from a single sample in a study of blood T cell repertoires in COVID-19. Generated by immunoSEQ multiplex PCR, the TCRdb table keeps only in-frame clones and is missing some. The data contain over 35,000 clones, 78% of them singletons. Material for sequencing was peripheral blood. All receptors derive from a man aged 55-75 years with acute or convalescent COVID-19. CDR3s include the opening cysteine and the closing phenylalanine or tryptophan. A D gene is named only where the DNA matches it firmly. The listing skips clone size in some rows; elsewhere it reads once, few, many or a size class.

size	V	J	D	DNA	CDR3
-	TRBV19	TRBJ2-5	-	TGTGCCAGTAGTACTACGACAAGCAGGGGTGAGACCCAGTACTTC	CASSTTTSRGETQYF
-	TRBV7-9	TRBJ1-1	-	TGTGCCAGCAGCTTACAGGCGAACACTGAAGCTTTCTTT	CASSLQANTEAFF
-	TRBV10-3	TRBJ2-1	-	TGTGCCATCAGTGAGCGGACAGCCTACAATGAGCAGTTCTTC	CAISERTAYNEQFF
-	TRBV6-6	TRBJ2-1	TRBD2	TGTGCCAGCAGTCCGGCGGGAGGGTCCTATCTCAGCTCCTACAATGAGCAGTTCTTC	CASSPAGGSYLSSYNEQFF
-	TRBV28	TRBJ2-4	-	TGTGCCAGCAGTCCGAACGGGGTACTAGCCAAAAACATTCAGTACTTC	CASSPNGVLAKNIQYF
-	TRBV7-9	TRBJ2-7	TRBD2	TGTGCCAGCAGCTTACCTGGGGGGGATACCTACGAGCAGTACTTC	CASSLPGGDTYEQYF
-	TRBV2	TRBJ2-5	TRBD1	TGTGCCAGCAGGGGGGTCGGGACAGGGTGGAGAAAGACCCAGTACTTC	CASRGVGTGWRKTQYF
-	TRBV5-1	TRBJ2-7	-	TGCGCCAGCAGCGAACAGGCGGCCTACGAGCAGTACTTC	CASSEQAAYEQYF
-	TRBV5-5	TRBJ1-3	-	TGTGCCAGCAGCTTCGGGATCATATCTGGAAACACCATATATTTT	CASSFGIISGNTIYF
-	TRBV11-2	TRBJ2-7	-	TGTGCCAGCAGCTTCCACTCCGCCTCCTACGAGCAGTACTTC	CASSFHSASYEQYF
-	TRBV6-5	TRBJ2-7	TRBD1	TGTGCCAGCAGTTACTCAGACACGGGACAGGAGAAGTACTTC	CASSYSDTGQEKYF
once	TRBV19	TRBJ2-7	TRBD1	TGTGCCAGTAGTTTGGACAGGGGGACTTGGGGCGAGCAGTACTTC	CASSLDRGTWGEQYF
-	TRBV5-1	TRBJ2-7	-	TGCGCCAGCGGTACAGATTTCTACGAGCAGTACTTC	CASGTDFYEQYF
-	TRBV6-2/TRBV6-3	TRBJ2-2	-	TGTGCCAGCAGTTACGTTCTCGCCGGGGAGCTGTTTTTT	CASSYVLAGELFF
-	TRBV5-8	TRBJ2-1	TRBD2	TGTGCCAGCAGGCAACCGGGACTAGTTAGTAATGAGCAGTTCTTC	CASRQPGLVSNEQFF
once	TRBV5-5	TRBJ2-7	TRBD2	TGTGCCAGCAGCTTACTAGCGGAGTTTGAGCAGTACTTC	CASSLLAEFEQYF
once	TRBV4-3	TRBJ1-2	-	TGCGCCAGCAGCCCGGACAGCAACTATGGCTACACCTTC	CASSPDSNYGYTF
-	TRBV9	TRBJ1-3	-	TGTGCCAGCAGCGTAGGGGCGAGGGAAAACACCATATATTTT	CASSVGARENTIYF
once	TRBV30	TRBJ2-7	TRBD1	TGTGCCTGGAGTAGCCCTGGGACAGGGGACTACGAGCAGTACTTC	CAWSSPGTGDYEQYF
-	TRBV11-2	TRBJ2-1	-	TGTGCCAGCAGCCTAGACAGGTACAATGAGCAGTTCTTC	CASSLDRYNEQFF
medium-sized	TRBV5-1	TRBJ2-4	-	TGCGCCAGCAGTCCCGGGACTCAAAACATTCAGTACTTC	CASSPGTQNIQYF
-	TRBV28	TRBJ2-3	TRBD2	TGTGCCAGCAGTTTAGCGGGACTAAGCACAGATACGCAGTATTTT	CASSLAGLSTDTQYF
-	TRBV4-1	TRBJ1-1	-	TGCGCCAGCACCACCCACGAGGGGGTGAACACTGAAGCTTTCTTT	CASTTHEGVNTEAFF
-	TRBV10-3	TRBJ2-2	-	TGTGCCATCAGAGATAGTACAGGTCCGAACACCGGGGAGCTGTTTTTT	CAIRDSTGPNTGELFF
-	TRBV19	TRBJ1-4	-	TGTGCCAGTAGTATGGAGGGACGTTTCTCAACTAATGAAAAACTGTTTTTT	CASSMEGRFSTNEKLFF
-	TRBV5-5	TRBJ2-2	-	TGTGCCAGCAGTCATAACACCGGGGAGCTGTTTTTT	CASSHNTGELFF
-	TRBV11-3	TRBJ1-6	TRBD1	TGTGCCAGCAGCTTATATGGGACAGGGGGATCACCCCTCCACTTT	CASSLYGTGGSPLHF
-	TRBV3-1/TRBV3-2	TRBJ2-7	-	TGTGCCAGCAGCCAAGTACAGGGCGGGGAGCAGTACTTC	CASSQVQGGEQYF
-	TRBV5-4	TRBJ2-3	-	TGTGCCAGCAGTTCCCGGGACTTCGGAGATACGCAGTATTTT	CASSSRDFGDTQYF
few	TRBV7-2	TRBJ2-1	-	TGTGCCAGCAGCTTAAGGAGGGGAGTTAGCTACAATGAGCAGTTCTTC	CASSLRRGVSYNEQFF
-	TRBV4-3	TRBJ2-1	-	TGCGCCAGCAGCCAAGAGCACCCCGGACTACTTAACAATGAGCAGTTCTTC	CASSQEHPGLLNNEQFF
-	TRBV6-2/TRBV6-3	TRBJ2-1	TRBD2	TGTGCCAGCAGTTCTACTATGACTAGCGGGAACACTCCATTAAACAATGAGCAGTTCTTC	CASSSTMTSGNTPLNNEQFF
-	TRBV27	TRBJ2-7	TRBD2	TGTGCCAGCAGTTCACTCGGAGGGGCCCCGGGACTAGCGGGAGGCCCCCTCGAGCAGTACTTC	CASSSLGGAPGLAGGPLEQYF
-	TRBV6-2/TRBV6-3	TRBJ1-1	-	TGTGCCAGCAGTTACGGCGGGGGGCGAGAAGCTTTCTTT	CASSYGGGREAFF
-	TRBV11-3	TRBJ2-2	TRBD2	TGTGCCAGCAGCTTAGGAGCTAGCGGGACCGGGGAGCTGTTTTTT	CASSLGASGTGELFF
-	TRBV6-5	TRBJ2-7	-	TGTGCCAGCAAATCCTTGAGAGGAGGGAACTACGAGCAGTACTTC	CASKSLRGGNYEQYF
-	TRBV6-4	TRBJ2-1	-	TGTGCCAGCAGTGACTCTGTTAGCGGCAATAATGAGCAGTTCTTC	CASSDSVSGNNEQFF
-	TRBV7-6	TRBJ2-3	-	TGTGCCAGCAGCGCCTCAGGGAGGGATACGCAGTATTTT	CASSASGRDTQYF
few	TRBV20-1	TRBJ2-5	-	TGCAGTGCTAGTGCCAGGAATACTCCTCAAGAGACCCAGTACTTC	CSASARNTPQETQYF
-	TRBV7-2	TRBJ2-5	TRBD1	TGTGCCAGCAGCAAGGGACAGGAAGAGACCCAGTACTTC	CASSKGQEETQYF
-	TRBV5-1	TRBJ1-5	TRBD1	TGCGCCAGCAGCTTGGATGGACAGGGTACCAATCAGCCCCAGCATTTT	CASSLDGQGTNQPQHF
once	TRBV19	TRBJ2-1	TRBD2	TGTGCCACTCGGGTCGCGGGAGGCGGGGGCCTCTACAATGAGCAGTTCTTC	CATRVAGGGGLYNEQFF
-	TRBV7-9	TRBJ2-7	-	TGTGCCAGCAGCTTACTCCAGGCACCGGGGGAGCAGTACTTC	CASSLLQAPGEQYF
-	TRBV6-4	TRBJ2-7	-	TGTGCCAGCAGTGCCCAACCTACTTACTACGAGCAGTACTTC	CASSAQPTYYEQYF
-	TRBV5-1	TRBJ1-1	TRBD1	TGCGCCAGCAGCTACATGACAGGGGTGAACACTGAAGCTTTCTTT	CASSYMTGVNTEAFF
few	TRBV20-1	TRBJ1-2	TRBD1	TGCAGTGCGCCAGGGGGCGGCGGCTACACCTTC	CSAPGGGGYTF
-	TRBV19	TRBJ1-2	TRBD1	TGTGCCAGTAGTATAGGAGGACAGGGCCGCGGCTACACCTTC	CASSIGGQGRGYTF
-	TRBV2	TRBJ2-1	-	TGTGCCAGCAGTTTTCGACTAGGGTTTGAGCAGTTCTTC	CASSFRLGFEQFF
-	TRBV6-1	TRBJ1-5	-	TGTGCCAGCAGTGAGAGAACAACGGGGCAGCCCCAGCATTTT	CASSERTTGQPQHF
-	TRBV24-1	TRBJ2-1	-	TGTGCCACCAGTGTAGGAGGGAGAGGGGAGCAGTTCTTC	CATSVGGRGEQFF
few	TRBV6-4	TRBJ1-5	TRBD1	TGTGCCAGCAGTGACATCCTCAACAGGGGGCTGGGAATCAATCAGCCCCAGCATTTT	CASSDILNRGLGINQPQHF
-	TRBV27	TRBJ1-5	-	TGTGCCAGCAGTCGAAGGACAGAAAGCAATCAGCCCCAGCATTTT	CASSRRTESNQPQHF
few	TRBV5-8	TRBJ2-2	TRBD1	TGTGCCAGCAGCTTGGGGACAGGGGCCACGGGCTGGAGCACCGGGGAGCTGTTTTTT	CASSLGTGATGWSTGELFF
few	TRBV24-1	TRBJ2-5	-	TGTGCCACCAGTAGTCGGGTTCGGGAGACCCAGTACTTC	CATSSRVRETQYF
-	TRBV7-2	TRBJ2-7	-	TGTGCCAGCAGCAGTGGACAGAGCTCCTACGAGCAGTACTTC	CASSSGQSSYEQYF
few	TRBV10-3	TRBJ2-6	-	TGTGCCATCAGTGAGTATAGCTCTGGGGCCAACGTCCTGACTTTC	CAISEYSSGANVLTF
-	TRBV9	TRBJ2-1	TRBD2	TGTGCCAGCAGCAATAGCGGGGCTTTCTCCTACAATGAGCAGTTCTTC	CASSNSGAFSYNEQFF
-	TRBV7-9	TRBJ2-7	TRBD2	TGTGCCAGCACCGCCACGGGGGGAGCCCTTATTAAGAATTCCTACGAGCAGTACTTC	CASTATGGALIKNSYEQYF
-	TRBV27	TRBJ2-5	-	TGTGCCAGCAAAATCGGCAGGGGTGCAGAGACCCAGTACTTC	CASKIGRGAETQYF
many	TRBV2	TRBJ1-2	TRBD1	TGTGCCAGCGCAATACCGGGACAGGAACACTATGGCTACACCTTC	CASAIPGQEHYGYTF